Listed below are T cell receptor beta chains from one sample, sequenced in a study of blood T cells in healthy people across ages. TCRdb ran MiXCR on the 5' RACE reads and lists one entry per CDR3 protein. The sample contains around 800,000 distinct CDR3 sequences, around 45% of which appear only once. Material: blood. Every receptor here comes from a man older than 75 in good health. Each CDR3 is given with its conserved first and last residue. Each record gives: J gene, V gene, D gene, clone size, CDR3 DNA, CDR3 protein. The D gene is left open where the match is weak. Clone size, where shown, is once, few, many, or a class for clones that have expanded.

>TRBJ2-1|TRBV20-1|TRBD2|many
TGCAGTGCTAGTTCCATTAGCGGGGCTGGTCATGAGCAGTTCTTC
CSASSISGAGHEQFF
>TRBJ1-1|TRBV5-1|-|-
TGCGCCAGCAGCTTGAGGCCCCTCCTGACGGTGAACACTGAAGCTTTCTTT
CASSLRPLLTVNTEAFF
>TRBJ2-3|TRBV4-3|TRBD2|-
TGCGCCAACAGCCTGGGACTAGCGGAGAACACAGATACGCAGTATTTT
CANSLGLAENTDTQYF
>TRBJ2-3|TRBV20-1|-|-
TGCAGTGCTATAACAAGGAGGGGCACAGATACGCAGTATTTT
CSAITRRGTDTQYF
>TRBJ2-7|TRBV6-2/TRBV6-3|TRBD2|few
TGTGCCAGCAGTTACGGGGATACTAGCGAATTCTATTTCTCCTACGAGCAGTACTTC
CASSYGDTSEFYFSYEQYF
>TRBJ2-7|TRBV6-5|-|-
TGTGCCAGCAGTTACTCGACTACAGGGCGCTACGAGCAGTACTTC
CASSYSTTGRYEQYF
>TRBJ2-7|TRBV29-1|TRBD1|few
TGCAGCGTTAAGCAGGGGGCTGTTTCCTACGAGCAGTACTTC
CSVKQGAVSYEQYF
>TRBJ2-7|TRBV14|TRBD2|-
TGTGCCAGCAGCAAAATGGGGACTACCTCCTACGAGCAGTACTTC
CASSKMGTTSYEQYF
>TRBJ2-1|TRBV5-1|-|-
TGCGCCAGCAGCTTGTCGCAGGTTACGCGCCGTGAGCAGTTCTTC
CASSLSQVTRREQFF
>TRBJ1-5|TRBV18|-|-
TGTGCCAGCTCAAAAGTTGGGGAAAATCAGCCCCAGCATTTT
CASSKVGENQPQHF
>TRBJ2-6|TRBV3-1|TRBD1|-
TGTGCCAGCAGCCAAGATCCCGGGACAGAGTCTGGGGCCAACGTCCTGACTTTC
CASSQDPGTESGANVLTF
>TRBJ2-5|TRBV27|TRBD2|-
TGTGCCAGCAGGGGTTTGAGGGGACTAGCGAGTGAGCAGTACTTC
CASRGLRGLASEQYF
>TRBJ2-3|TRBV14|TRBD2|-
TGTGCCAGCAGCCAATGGTTACTAGCGGGAGAAGATACGCAGTATTTT
CASSQWLLAGEDTQYF
>TRBJ2-5|TRBV7-9|TRBD2|few
TGTGCCAGCAGCTTAAGACTCGGGAGGGCACTTGAGACCCAGTACTTC
CASSLRLGRALETQYF
>TRBJ2-5|TRBV6-1|-|-
TGTGCCAGCACGGAAGAGACCCAGTACTTC
CASTEETQYF
>TRBJ2-7|TRBV7-9|-|few
TGTGCCAGCAGCAGGCTCCCCTTTTACGAGCAGTACTTC
CASSRLPFYEQYF
>TRBJ2-1|TRBV20-1|TRBD2|-
TGCAGTGCCCCACGGACTAGCGGGATATCATATGAGCAGTTCTTC
CSAPRTSGISYEQFF